The T cell receptor beta chain described here comes from a study of vaccination effects on CD4 cells after COVID-19. Study-wide points: Substantial clonal contraction characterized both infection- and vaccine-induced clones late after vaccination. Early post-infection timepoints were absent, and convalescent patients were few.

Prior to sequencing, the ViraFEST assay stimulated PBMC with viral peptide pools, which expanded the antigen-specific CD4+ T cells. Subsequent to roughly 9 days of culture, CD4+ T cells were isolated. Neither prior SARS-CoV-2 infection nor positive nucleocapsid antibodies were present in the vaccine recipients. For each well, 1.5 million to 2 million PBMC were cultured with around 9.8 IU/ml IL-2 and 9 to 10 ug/ml peptides. The V end was cut by 0 bases, the J end by 5 bases, with 8 bases between. In germline, CDR1 is SGHRS, CDR2 YFSETQ. CDR3 length: 14 amino acids. The assay was immunoSEQ multiplex PCR, and TCRdb's table has in-frame clones only and misses some. The sample contains over 55,000 clones, 80% to 90% of which appear only once. Notes on this clone: What it binds is not known.

The gene calls are TRBV5-1 and TRBJ1-4; a possible D gene is TRBD1 (5 bases). The source material was CD4+ T cells from PBMCs cultured with HCoV-229E spike peptides, sampled before COVID-19 vaccination. The TCR originated in a human donor who received a COVID-19 vaccine. In nucleotides, the CDR3 is TGCGCCAGCAGCTTGGGACAGCCAAATGAAAAACTGTTTTTT. The encoded protein is CASSLGQPNEKLFF. Full variable domain (outside the CDR3, taken from reference TRBV5-1 and TRBJ1-4): KAGVTQTPRYLIKTRGQQVTLSCSPISGHRSVSWYQQTPGQGLQFLFEYFSETQRNKGNFPGRFSGRQFSNSRSEMNVSTLELGDSALYLCASSLGQPNEKLFFGSGTQLSVL.